Below, 14 T cell receptor beta chains from the same sample are listed, as sequenced in a study of cytomegalovirus exposure and HLA in healthy donors (dated by TCRdb to the late 2010s). The library was produced with the immunoSEQ multiplex PCR assay. For the multiplex PCR, a mixture combining 60 forward primers for TCR Vbeta segments and 13 reverse primers for TCR Jbeta segments was used. TCRdb carries this immuneACCESS record with in-frame sequences only. Its versions omit some clonotypes, under half of them owing to an unresolved V gene in the studies checked, with the rest unexplained. The table of this sample itemizes over 120,000 clones. The biggest ten clones account for around 0.96% of the sample. Sequenced: PBMCs. The receptor source for this set is a male donor in good health and CMV-seronegative.

The CDR3 here is CASIPKGSGGIQYF. The CDR3 bases are TGTGCCAGTATCCCTAAGGGGTCTGGGGGGATTCAGTACTTC. The chain carries TRBV19 and TRBJ2-4, with D maybe TRBD2 (6 bases). Trimming stripped 7 bases from V and 10 bases from J, with 20 bases between. The CDR3 is 14 residues long. Germline CDR1 LNHDA, CDR2 SQIVND (reference sequence).

The gene calls are TRBV9 and TRBJ1-1; 8 bases align to TRBD1. The CDR3 totals 14 residues. CDR1 is SGDLS, CDR2 YYNGEE, per germline. After removal of 3 bases from V and 1 base from J, the junction contained 2 bases not matched to a gene. CDR3 nucleotide sequence: TGTGCCAGCAGCGCCGGACAGGGGAACACTGAAGCTTTCTTT. Protein sequence: CASSAGQGNTEAFF.

The gene calls are TRBV5-1 and TRBJ2-3; D gene ambiguous. Germline lookup yields CDR1 SGHRS and CDR2 YFSETQ. Deletions cut 4 bases from V and 0 bases from J, with 9 bases between. The CDR3 consists of 14 residues. Here the CDR3 DNA reads TGCGCCAGCAGCCCGGCCGGGAGCACAGATACGCAGTATTTT. Its protein is CASSPAGSTDTQYF.

The J gene is TRBJ1-1, the V gene TRBV14; TRBD1 aligns across 8 bases. Germline V gene lookup returns CDR1 SGHDN and CDR2 FVKESK. With 1 base clipped from V and 0 bases from J, the junction kept 1 base outside the gene matches. CDR3 size: 15 residues. CDR3 in DNA: TGTGCCAGCAGCCAAGGACAGGGGATGAACACTGAAGCTTTCTTT. Protein: CASSQGQGMNTEAFF.

The chain uses TRBV20-1 and TRBJ1-1; D not certain. Per the germline V gene, CDR1 is DFQATT and CDR2 is SNEGSKA (reference sequence). The CDR3 consists of 11 residues. V gave up 6 bases and J gave up 8 bases, with 13 bases separating them. The CDR3 DNA sequence: TGCAGTGCCACCGAGATCTGGGAAGCTTTCTTT. Translated: CSATEIWEAFF.

This chain connects TRBV5-1 to TRBJ1-1; D possibly corresponds to TRBD1 (6 bases). Germline CDR1 is SGHRS and CDR2 is YFSETQ. V lost 0 bases and J lost 5, with 11 bases in between. The CDR3 covers 14 residues. This CDR3 is CASSLAGGETEAFF. In DNA, the CDR3 is TGCGCCAGCAGCTTGGCGGGGGGCGAGACTGAAGCTTTCTTT.

The genes are TRBV19 and TRBJ1-5; the D gene is possibly TRBD1 (5 bases). The V gene lost 11 bases and the J gene lost 2 bases, with 16 bases spanning the gap. The CDR3 is 14 amino acids. From germline, CDR1 is LNHDA and CDR2 SQIVND (reference sequence). The CDR3 sequence: CASGRGTGNQPQHF. The CDR3 bases are TGTGCCTCGGGTAGGGGAACGGGCAATCAGCCCCAGCATTTT.

The chain is built from TRBV18 and TRBJ2-3; 11 nucleotides line up with TRBD2. Losses at the gene ends were 6 bases for V and 1 base for J; bases not matched to a gene: 3. Germline CDR1 and CDR2: KGHSH and LQKENI. This CDR3 comprises 15 residues. CDR3 sequence reads: CASSATSGGTDTQYF. The DNA of the CDR3 is TGTGCCAGCTCGGCGACTAGCGGGGGCACAGATACGCAGTATTTT. The full variable domain, its missing parts supplied by reference TRBV18 and TRBJ2-3, is NAGVMQNPRHLVRRRGQEARLRCSPMKGHSHVYWYRQLPEEGLKFMVYLQKENIIDESGMPKERFSAEFPKEGPSILRIQQVVRGDSAAYFCASSATSGGTDTQYFGPGTRLTVL.

The rearrangement uses TRBV9 and TRBJ1-3; 7 bases match TRBD1. After removal of 3 bases from V and 3 bases from J, the junction contained 12 bases not matched to a gene. The CDR3 extends over 17 amino acids. Germline CDR1 and CDR2: SGDLS and YYNGEE. The DNA for the CDR3 is TGTGCCAGCAGCGACCGACAGGGCTCAGACTATGGAAACACCATATATTTT. This gives the protein CASSDRQGSDYGNTIYF. The complete variable domain, with remaining parts taken from reference TRBV9 and TRBJ1-3, reads DSGVTQTPKHLITATGQRVTLRCSPRSGDLSVYWYQQSLDQGLQFLIQYYNGEERAKGNILERFSAQQFPDLHSELNLSSLELGDSALYFCASSDRQGSDYGNTIYFGEGSWLTVV.

This sequence joins TRBV19 and TRBJ1-5; no definite D call. V was trimmed by 4 bases and J by 5 bases, leaving 21 bases between them. CDR1 LNHDA and CDR2 SQIVND come from the germline V gene (reference sequence). The CDR3 extends over 17 amino acids. CDR3 region: CASSRSPAVNGDQPQHF. The DNA of the CDR3 is TGTGCCAGTAGTAGGTCCCCGGCTGTAAACGGGGATCAGCCCCAGCATTTT.

On this clone itself: The junction departs from germline at one end; a sequencing error may be responsible. V gene TRBV7-7 combines with J gene TRBJ2-2; D remains unclear. Looked up from germline, CDR1 is SSHAT and CDR2 is FNYEAQ (reference sequence). CDR3 length: 14 amino acids. CDR3 loop: CASSPRLDTGELFF. The DNA of the CDR3 is TGTGCTAGCAGCCCGAGACTTGACACCGGGGAGCTGTTTTTT.

The chain has TRBV4-2 and TRBJ1-3; 7 bases fit TRBD1. The CDR3 contains 15 residues. Trimming removed 2 bases from V and 4 bases from J; junction bases left unmatched: 5. Germline CDR1 reads LGHNA; CDR2 reads YNFKEQ. The CDR3 DNA reads TGTGCCAGCAGCCAAACGACAGGGCAAGGAAACACCATATATTTT. It encodes CASSQTTGQGNTIYF.

The chain combines TRBV29-1 with TRBJ1-2; the D gene is possibly TRBD1 (5 bases). In germline, CDR1 is SQVTM, CDR2 ANQGSEA. The germline V and J ends were trimmed by 0 bases and 1 base, with 12 bases remaining between them. CDR3 length equals 15 residues. This CDR3 reads CSVEEETGLNYGYTF. Written as DNA, the CDR3 is TGCAGCGTTGAAGAAGAAACAGGCCTTAACTATGGCTACACCTTC.

The V and J genes are TRBV19 and TRBJ1-2, with 8 bases lining up with TRBD1. Germline CDR1 and CDR2: LNHDA and SQIVND (reference sequence). The CDR3 is 15 residues long. The ends lost 3 bases at V and 4 bases at J; junction bases unmatched: 7. The CDR3: CASSIFSDRAYGYTF. In DNA form, the CDR3 reads TGTGCCAGTAGTATCTTCTCGGACAGGGCCTATGGCTACACCTTC.